These 10 T cell receptor beta chains share one sample of origin, sequenced in a study of OX40 agonist ivuxolimab in advanced cancers. The assay was immunoSEQ multiplex PCR, and TCRdb's table has in-frame clones only and misses some. The sample has about 96,000 clones; approximately 80% are singletons. The source material was CD4+ or CD8+ T cells sorted from blood, sampled in a trial of the OX40 agonist ivuxolimab. The receptors were sampled from an adult with an advanced solid tumor such as melanoma, head and neck, liver or kidney cancer.

This chain joins TRBV5-1 and TRBJ2-3, with 10 bases lining up with TRBD2. In germline, CDR1 is SGHRS, CDR2 YFSETQ. With 1 base clipped from V and 0 bases from J, the junction kept 8 bases outside the gene matches. The CDR3 loop spans 18 amino acids. Written as DNA, the CDR3 is TGCGCCAGCAGCTTGCCAGGGACTAGCGCGAGCAGCACAGATACGCAGTATTTT. Protein: CASSLPGTSASSTDTQYF. Drawing the rest from reference TRBV5-1 and TRBJ2-3, the complete variable domain is KAGVTQTPRYLIKTRGQQVTLSCSPISGHRSVSWYQQTPGQGLQFLFEYFSETQRNKGNFPGRFSGRQFSNSRSEMNVSTLELGDSALYLCASSLPGTSASSTDTQYFGPGTRLTVL.

The genes are TRBV7-9 and TRBJ2-3; 14 positions match TRBD2. Trimming took 3 bases from V and 0 from J; bases not matched to a gene: 5. Per the germline V gene, CDR1 is SEHNR and CDR2 is FQNEAQ (reference sequence). CDR3 length equals 18 residues. CDR3 nucleotides: TGTGCCAGCAGCTTGACTAGCGGGAGGGCCTCTAGCACAGATACGCAGTATTTT. Residues: CASSLTSGRASSTDTQYF.

The CDR3 nucleotides are TGTGCCAGCAGCTTAGGACATAGGGTAGAGTACACCTTC. Translating gives CASSLGHRVEYTF. The chain couples TRBV7-2 to TRBJ1-2; no clear D. The CDR3 contains 13 residues. In germline, CDR1 is SGHTA, CDR2 FQGNSA. The V end lost 1 base, the J end lost 11 bases, and 14 bases lay between the germline ends. Variable domain in full (rest from reference TRBV7-2 and TRBJ1-2): GAGVSQSPSNKVTEKGKDVELRCDPISGHTALYWYRQSLGQGLEFLIYFQGNSAPDKSGLPSDRFSAERTGGSVSTLTIQRTQQEDSAVYLCASSLGHRVEYTFGSGTRLTVV.

This clone was observed once. The V call is TRBV21-1, the J call TRBJ2-5; the table's D call, TRBD2, was not checked against the DNA. The J call may be in error: the DNA end matches TRBJ2-7 better. TRBV21-1 counts as a pseudogene. CDR3 size: 12 residues. The CDR3 DNA sequence: TGTGCCAGCAGCACCGGGAGCTACGAGCAGTACTTC. Translated, it gives CASSTGSYEQYF.

The genes are TRBV18 and TRBJ1-4; 8 nucleotides align to TRBD1. The CDR3 totals 14 residues. Unmatched junction bases numbered 4, after V lost 3 bases and J lost 7 bases. From germline, CDR1 is KGHSH and CDR2 LQKENI. CDR3 protein: CASSPGTGIEKLFF. Here the CDR3 DNA reads TGTGCCAGCTCACCCGGGACAGGTATTGAAAAACTGTTTTTT.

The rearrangement uses TRBV6-1 and TRBJ2-7, with 13 positions matching TRBD2. Germline CDR1 MNHNS, CDR2 SASEGT. CDR3 size: 19 residues. V lost 0 bases to trimming and J lost 4 bases; unmatched junction nucleotides: 12. The CDR3 DNA reads as TGTGCCAGCAGTGAAGCCCCTTTTCCGGGACTAGCGGGGATGTACGAGCAGTACTTC. It yields the protein CASSEAPFPGLAGMYEQYF.

The chain combines TRBV7-3 with TRBJ2-7; 9 bases agree with TRBD1. The CDR3 has 15 amino acids. In germline, CDR1 is SGHTA, CDR2 FQGTGA. The V and J ends lost 6 bases and 5 bases, in that order; junction bases with no gene match: 11. The CDR3 reads CASSSPGTGSNEQYF. CDR3 nucleotide sequence: TGTGCCAGCAGTTCTCCCGGGACAGGGAGTAACGAGCAGTACTTC.

The J gene is TRBJ2-4, the V gene TRBV19, with 9 bases fitting TRBD1. V lost 5 bases, J lost 4 bases, and 6 bases stayed unmatched. The germline V gene has CDR1 LNHDA and CDR2 SQIVND (reference sequence). The CDR3 contains 15 residues. The CDR3 sequence: CASSLPGQGKNIQYF. The CDR3 region has the DNA TGTGCCAGTAGTCTGCCGGGACAGGGAAAAAACATTCAGTACTTC.

This clone turned up a few times. V gene TRBV7-9 combines with J gene TRBJ2-4; 9 nucleotides match TRBD2. V was pared by 1 base and J by 1 base, with 11 bases of the junction left unmatched. The CDR3 loop spans 19 amino acids. Germline V gives CDR1 SEHNR, CDR2 FQNEAQ (reference sequence). CDR3 bases: TGTGCCAGCAGCTTAGTTGTACTAGCGGGTCCAGGGGCCAAAAACATTCAGTACTTC. It is translated as CASSLVVLAGPGAKNIQYF.

The rearrangement uses TRBV15 and TRBJ1-5; D gene unclear. The germline V gene encodes CDR1 LNHNV and CDR2 YYDKDF (reference sequence). This CDR3 region has 15 residues. Trimming took off 0 bases at V and 0 bases at J, with 6 bases between the two ends. The CDR3 DNA sequence: TGTGCCACCAGCAGAGATTTCTATAGCAATCAGCCCCAGCATTTT. It codes for CATSRDFYSNQPQHF.